This T cell receptor (beta chain) originates from a study of blood T cell repertoires in COVID-19. Turning to the study itself: PBMCs, B-cell-depleted T cells, or T cells were the source of the cDNA or gDNA that made up the material.

The CDR3 length is 15 residues. The trim removed 6 bases at V and 7 bases at J, leaving 7 bases unmatched. Germline assignment: CDR1 MGHRA and CDR2 YSYEKL. Profiling relied on immunoSEQ multiplex PCR, and the TCRdb table lists in-frame clones only, not all of them. The sample records some 150,000 clones, around 86% being singletons. The gene calls are TRBV4-1 and TRBJ2-1; 12 bases match TRBD2. Specimen: peripheral blood. This TCR was recovered from a human donor in a cohort sampled during active COVID-19. The CDR3 DNA reads TGCGCCAGCAGTGAGGAGCTAGCGGGAGGGAATGAGCAGTTCTTC. This sequence encodes CASSEELAGGNEQFF.